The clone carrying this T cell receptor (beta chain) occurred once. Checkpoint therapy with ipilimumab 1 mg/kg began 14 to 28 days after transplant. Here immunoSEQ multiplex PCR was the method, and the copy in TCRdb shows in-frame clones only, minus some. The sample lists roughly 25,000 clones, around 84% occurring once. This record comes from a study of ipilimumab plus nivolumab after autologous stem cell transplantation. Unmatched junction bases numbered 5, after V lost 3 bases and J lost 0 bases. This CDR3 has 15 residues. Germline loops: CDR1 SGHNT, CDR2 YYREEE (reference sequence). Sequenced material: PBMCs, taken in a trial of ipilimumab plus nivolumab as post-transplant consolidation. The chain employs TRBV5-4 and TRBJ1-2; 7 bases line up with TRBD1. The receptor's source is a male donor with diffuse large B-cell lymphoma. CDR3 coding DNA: TGTGCCAGCAGCTCCCTGGGACAGTCTAACTATGGCTACACCTTC. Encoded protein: CASSSLGQSNYGYTF.